This TCR beta chain is from a study of CD8 T cells in Susac syndrome. Random hexamers were used to reverse transcribe an amount of roughly 0.45 to 1 ug RNA. TCRdb reanalysed the immunoSEQ multiplex PCR reads using MiXCR and keeps one entry per CDR3 protein. Among roughly 200,000 distinct CDR3 sequences listed, over 85% were seen once. Looked up from germline, CDR1 is SQVTM and CDR2 is ANQGSEA. With 1 base clipped from V and 3 bases from J, the junction kept 6 bases outside the gene matches. CDR3 size: 14 residues. The sequenced sample consisted of CD4+ T cells from PBMCs. The receptor was isolated from a human donor in good health. The chain has TRBV29-1 and TRBJ2-7; TRBD2 matches at 7 bases. The CDR3 region has the DNA TGCAGCGTTGAAGCTCCGACTAGCTACTACGAGCAGTACGTC. It codes for CSVEAPTSYYEQYV.